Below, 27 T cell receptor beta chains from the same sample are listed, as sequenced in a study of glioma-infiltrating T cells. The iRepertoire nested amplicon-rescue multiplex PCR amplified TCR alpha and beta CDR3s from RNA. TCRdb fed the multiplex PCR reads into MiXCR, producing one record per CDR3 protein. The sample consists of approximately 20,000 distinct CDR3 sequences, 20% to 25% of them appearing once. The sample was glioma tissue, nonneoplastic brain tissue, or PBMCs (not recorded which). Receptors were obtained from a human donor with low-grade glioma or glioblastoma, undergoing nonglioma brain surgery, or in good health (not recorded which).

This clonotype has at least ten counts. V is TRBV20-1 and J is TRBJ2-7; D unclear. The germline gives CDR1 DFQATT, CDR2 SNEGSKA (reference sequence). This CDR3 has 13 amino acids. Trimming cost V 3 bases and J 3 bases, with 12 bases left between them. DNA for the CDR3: TGCAGTGCTAGTAAGCGTAAACACTACGAGCAGTACTTC. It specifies CSASKRKHYEQYF.

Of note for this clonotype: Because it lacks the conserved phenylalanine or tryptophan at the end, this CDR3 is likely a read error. The CDR3 is CASKATRGNQPQHL. The CDR3 DNA follows: TGTGCCAGCAAAGCCACGAGGGGCAATCAGCCCCAGCATCTT. The rearrangement joins TRBV6-6 to TRBJ1-5; no clear D gene. In germline, CDR1 is MNHNY, CDR2 SVGAGI (reference sequence). V lost 7 bases to trimming and J lost 2 bases, with 12 bases between them. This CDR3 is built from 14 residues.

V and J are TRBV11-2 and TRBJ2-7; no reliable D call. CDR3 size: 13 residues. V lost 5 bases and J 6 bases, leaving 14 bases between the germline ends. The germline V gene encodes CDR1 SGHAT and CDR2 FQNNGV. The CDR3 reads CASSPPGRSEQYF. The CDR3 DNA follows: TGTGCCAGCAGCCCCCCCGGTCGAAGCGAGCAGTACTTC.

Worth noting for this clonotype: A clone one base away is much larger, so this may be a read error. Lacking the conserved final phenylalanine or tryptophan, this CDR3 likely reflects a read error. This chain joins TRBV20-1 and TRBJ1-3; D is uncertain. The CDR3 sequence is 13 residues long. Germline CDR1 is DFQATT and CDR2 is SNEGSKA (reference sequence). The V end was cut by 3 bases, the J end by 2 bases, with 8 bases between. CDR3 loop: CSARGGPGNTIYL. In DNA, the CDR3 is TGCAGTGCTAGGGGAGGGCCTGGAAACACCATATATCTT.

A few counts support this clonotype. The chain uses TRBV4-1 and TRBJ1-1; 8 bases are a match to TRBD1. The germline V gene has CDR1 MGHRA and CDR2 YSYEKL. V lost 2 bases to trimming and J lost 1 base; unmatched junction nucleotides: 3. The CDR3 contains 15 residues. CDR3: CASSQTDRENTEAFF. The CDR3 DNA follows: TGCGCCAGCAGCCAAACGGACAGGGAGAACACTGAAGCTTTCTTT.

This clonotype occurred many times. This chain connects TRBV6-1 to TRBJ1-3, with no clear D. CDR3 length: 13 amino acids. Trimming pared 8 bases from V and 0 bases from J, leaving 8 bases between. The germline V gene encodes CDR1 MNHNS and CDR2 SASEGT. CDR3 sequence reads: CASRTDSGNTIYF. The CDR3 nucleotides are TGTGCCAGCCGTACAGACTCTGGAAACACCATATATTTT.

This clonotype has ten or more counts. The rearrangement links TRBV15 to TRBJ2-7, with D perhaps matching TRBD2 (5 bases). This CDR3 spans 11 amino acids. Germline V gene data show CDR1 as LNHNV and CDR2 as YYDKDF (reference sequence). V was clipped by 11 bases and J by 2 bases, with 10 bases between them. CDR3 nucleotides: TGTGCCTCGGGGTCCACCTACGAGCAGTACTTC. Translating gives CASGSTYEQYF.

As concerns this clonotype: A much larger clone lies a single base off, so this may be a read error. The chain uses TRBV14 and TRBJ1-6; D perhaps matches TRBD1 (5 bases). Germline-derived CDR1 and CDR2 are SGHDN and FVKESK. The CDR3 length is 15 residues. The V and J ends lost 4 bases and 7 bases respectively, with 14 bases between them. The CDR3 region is CASSRMTAANSPLHF. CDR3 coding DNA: TGTGCCAGCAGCCGCATGACAGCCGCAAATTCACCCCTCCACTTT.

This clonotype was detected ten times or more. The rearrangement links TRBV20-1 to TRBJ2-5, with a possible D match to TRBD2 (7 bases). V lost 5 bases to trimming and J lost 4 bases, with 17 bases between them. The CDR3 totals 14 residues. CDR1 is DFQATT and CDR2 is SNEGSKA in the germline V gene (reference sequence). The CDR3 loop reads CSAEGGGFIETQYF. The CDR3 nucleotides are TGCAGTGCTGAGGGGGGGGGCTTCATAGAGACCCAGTACTTC.

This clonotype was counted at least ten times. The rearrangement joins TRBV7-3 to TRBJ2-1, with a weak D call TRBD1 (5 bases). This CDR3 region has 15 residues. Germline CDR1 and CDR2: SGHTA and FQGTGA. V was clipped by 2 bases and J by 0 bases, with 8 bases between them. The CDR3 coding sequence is TGTGCCAGCAGCTTAGCAGGGTCCTCCTACAATGAGCAGTTCTTC. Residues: CASSLAGSSYNEQFF.

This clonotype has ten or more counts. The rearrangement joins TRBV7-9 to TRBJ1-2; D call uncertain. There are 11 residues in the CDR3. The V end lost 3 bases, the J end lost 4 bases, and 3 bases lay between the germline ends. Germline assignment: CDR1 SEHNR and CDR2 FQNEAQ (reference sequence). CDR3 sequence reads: CASSFSYGYTF. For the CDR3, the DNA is TGTGCCAGCAGCTTCAGCTATGGCTACACCTTC.

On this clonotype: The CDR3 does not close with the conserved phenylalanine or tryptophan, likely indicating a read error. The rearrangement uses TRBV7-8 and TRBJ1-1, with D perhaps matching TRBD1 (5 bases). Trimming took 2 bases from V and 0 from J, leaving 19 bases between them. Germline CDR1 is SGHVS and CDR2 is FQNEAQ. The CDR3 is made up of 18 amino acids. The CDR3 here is CASSLRGAGPTLNTEAFI. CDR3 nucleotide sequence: TGTGCCAGCAGCTTAAGAGGGGCAGGGCCTACCTTGAACACTGAAGCTTTCATT.

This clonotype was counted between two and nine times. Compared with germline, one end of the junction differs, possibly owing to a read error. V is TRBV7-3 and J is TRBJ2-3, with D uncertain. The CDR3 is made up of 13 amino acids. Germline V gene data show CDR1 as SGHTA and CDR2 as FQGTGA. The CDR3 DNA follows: TGTGCCCGCAGCTTAATCGGTCCAGATACGCAGTATTTT. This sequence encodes CARSLIGPDTQYF.

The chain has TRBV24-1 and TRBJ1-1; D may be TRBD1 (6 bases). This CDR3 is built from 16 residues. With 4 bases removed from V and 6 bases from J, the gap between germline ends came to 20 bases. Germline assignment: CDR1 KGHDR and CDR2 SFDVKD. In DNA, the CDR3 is TGTGCCACCAGTGACTCTGGGGGCGGGGGGGCAGCTGAAGCTTTCTTT. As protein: CATSDSGGGGAAEAFF.

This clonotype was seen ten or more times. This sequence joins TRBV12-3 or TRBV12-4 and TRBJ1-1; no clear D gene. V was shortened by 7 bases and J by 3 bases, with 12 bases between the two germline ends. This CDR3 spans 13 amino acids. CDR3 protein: CASTLGGHTEAFF. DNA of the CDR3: TGTGCCAGCACCCTGGGAGGGCACACTGAAGCTTTCTTT.

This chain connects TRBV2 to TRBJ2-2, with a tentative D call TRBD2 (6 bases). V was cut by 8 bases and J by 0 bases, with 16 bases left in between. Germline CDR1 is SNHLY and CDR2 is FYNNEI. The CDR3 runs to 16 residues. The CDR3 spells CASRGNTNPNTGELFF. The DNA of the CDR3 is TGTGCCAGCCGGGGGAATACCAATCCGAACACCGGGGAGCTGTTTTTT.

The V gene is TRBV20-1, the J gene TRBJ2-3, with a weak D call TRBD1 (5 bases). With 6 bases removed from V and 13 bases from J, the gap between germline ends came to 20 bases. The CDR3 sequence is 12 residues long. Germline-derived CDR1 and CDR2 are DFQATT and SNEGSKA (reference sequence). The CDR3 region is CSAVAIWGSEYF. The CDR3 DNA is TGCAGTGCGGTAGCTATCTGGGGCTCAGAGTATTTT.

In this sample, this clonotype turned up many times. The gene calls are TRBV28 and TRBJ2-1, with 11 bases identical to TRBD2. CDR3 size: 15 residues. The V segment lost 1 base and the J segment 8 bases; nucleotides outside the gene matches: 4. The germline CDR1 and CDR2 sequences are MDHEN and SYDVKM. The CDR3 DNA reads TGTGCCAGCAGTTTATTAGCGGGGGGGCGATATGAGCAGTTCTTC. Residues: CASSLLAGGRYEQFF.

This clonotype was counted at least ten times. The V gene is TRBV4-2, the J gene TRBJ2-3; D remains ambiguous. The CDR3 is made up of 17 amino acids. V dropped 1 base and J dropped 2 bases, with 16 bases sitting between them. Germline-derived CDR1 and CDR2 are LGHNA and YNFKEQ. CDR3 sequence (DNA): TGTGCCAGCAGCCAAGGGAGTGGCAGCTCGAACACAGATACGCAGTATTTT. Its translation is CASSQGSGSSNTDTQYF.

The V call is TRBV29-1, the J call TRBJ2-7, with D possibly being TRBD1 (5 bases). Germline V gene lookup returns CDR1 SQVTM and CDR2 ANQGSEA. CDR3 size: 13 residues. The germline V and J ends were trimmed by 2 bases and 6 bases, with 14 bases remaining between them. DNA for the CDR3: TGCAGCGTTGAAAAAACAACAGGTAGCGAGCAGTACTTC. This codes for CSVEKTTGSEQYF.

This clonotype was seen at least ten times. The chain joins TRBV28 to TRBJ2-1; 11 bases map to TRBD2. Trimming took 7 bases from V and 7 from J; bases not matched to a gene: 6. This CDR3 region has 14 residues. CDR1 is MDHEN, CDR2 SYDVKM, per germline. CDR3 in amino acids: CASKGTSGWNEQFF. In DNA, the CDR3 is TGTGCCAGCAAAGGGACTAGCGGATGGAATGAGCAGTTCTTC.

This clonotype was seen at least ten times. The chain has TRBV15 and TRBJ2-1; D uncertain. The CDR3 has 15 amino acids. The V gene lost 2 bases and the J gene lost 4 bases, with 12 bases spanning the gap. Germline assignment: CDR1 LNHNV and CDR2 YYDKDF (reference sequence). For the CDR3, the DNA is TGTGCCACCAGCAGACGTCTGGCGGAATACAATGAGCAGTTCTTC. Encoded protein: CATSRRLAEYNEQFF.

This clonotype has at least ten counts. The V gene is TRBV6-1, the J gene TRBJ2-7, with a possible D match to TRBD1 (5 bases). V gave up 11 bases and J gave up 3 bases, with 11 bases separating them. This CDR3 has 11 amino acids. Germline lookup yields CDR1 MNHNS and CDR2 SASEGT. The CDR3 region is CAAQGSYEQYF. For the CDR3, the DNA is TGTGCCGCCCAGGGAAGCTACGAGCAGTACTTC.

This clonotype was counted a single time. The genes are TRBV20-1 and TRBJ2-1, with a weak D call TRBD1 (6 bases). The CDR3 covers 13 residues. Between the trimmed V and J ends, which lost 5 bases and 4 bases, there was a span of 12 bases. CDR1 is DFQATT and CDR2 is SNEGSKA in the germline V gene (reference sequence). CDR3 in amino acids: CSAGAGAYNEQFF. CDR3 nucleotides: TGCAGTGCTGGTGCAGGGGCATACAATGAGCAGTTCTTC.

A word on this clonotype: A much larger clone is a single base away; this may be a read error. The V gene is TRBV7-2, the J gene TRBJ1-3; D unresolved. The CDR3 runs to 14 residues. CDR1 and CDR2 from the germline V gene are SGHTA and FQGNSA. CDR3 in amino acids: CAGSSSLSGNTIYF. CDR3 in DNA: TGTGCCGGCAGCTCTTCCCTCTCTGGAAACACCATATATTTT.

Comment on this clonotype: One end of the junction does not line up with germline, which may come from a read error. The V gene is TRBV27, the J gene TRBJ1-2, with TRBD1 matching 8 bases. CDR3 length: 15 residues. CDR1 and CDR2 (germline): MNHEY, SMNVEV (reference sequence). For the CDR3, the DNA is TGTGCCAGAAGTTCTCCAGGGGGCCCGGGATATAACTACACCTTC. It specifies CARSSPGGPGYNYTF.

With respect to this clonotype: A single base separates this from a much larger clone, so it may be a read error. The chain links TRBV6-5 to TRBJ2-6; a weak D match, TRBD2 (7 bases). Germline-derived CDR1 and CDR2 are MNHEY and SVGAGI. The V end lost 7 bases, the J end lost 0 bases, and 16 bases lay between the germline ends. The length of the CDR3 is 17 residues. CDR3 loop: CASTRGGVGSGANVLTF. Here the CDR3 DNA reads TGTGCCAGCACCAGGGGAGGGGTGGGCTCTGGGGCCAACGTCCTGACTTTC.